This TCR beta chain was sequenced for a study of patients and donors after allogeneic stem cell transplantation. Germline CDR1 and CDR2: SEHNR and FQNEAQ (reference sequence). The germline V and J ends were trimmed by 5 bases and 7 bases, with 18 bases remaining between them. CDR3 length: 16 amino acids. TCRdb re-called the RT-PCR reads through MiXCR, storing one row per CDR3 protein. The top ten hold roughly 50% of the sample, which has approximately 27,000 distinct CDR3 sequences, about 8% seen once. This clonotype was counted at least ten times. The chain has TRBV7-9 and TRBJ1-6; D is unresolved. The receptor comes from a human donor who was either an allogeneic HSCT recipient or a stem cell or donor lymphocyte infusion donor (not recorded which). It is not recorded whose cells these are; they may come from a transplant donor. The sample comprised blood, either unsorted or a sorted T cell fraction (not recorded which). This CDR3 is CASSQTVGIWNSPLHF. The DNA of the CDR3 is TGTGCCAGCAGCCAGACGGTAGGGATCTGGAATTCACCCCTCCACTTT.